The entry below describes one T cell receptor beta chain. What it recognizes is unknown. The sample originates from a study of shared clonotypes between healthy human individuals. The CDR3 spans 12 residues. Germline V gene sequence: CDR1 SGDLS, CDR2 YYNGEE. Between the trimmed V and J ends, which lost 5 bases and 5 bases, there was a span of 10 bases. Study results and limitations: It was expected that sequencing depth would affect clonotype sharing among donors. Generally, naive subsets (rather than memory subsets) showed larger estimated richness.

Measured with immunoSEQ multiplex PCR; TCRdb has only the in-frame clones, and not every one. The table has 950,000 to 1,200,000 clones, 70% to 85% seen once. This sequence joins TRBV9 and TRBJ2-5; D is unresolved. This TCR derives from a man between 18 and 29 years old in good health. Some clones in this sample may be carry-over from other donors' samples. Sequencing input: memory CD4+ T cells from PBMCs. Regarding subset: CD45RA-negative fraction. CDR3 loop: CASRDPRETQYF. The DNA for the CDR3 is TGTGCCAGCAGAGATCCTCGGGAGACCCAGTACTTC.